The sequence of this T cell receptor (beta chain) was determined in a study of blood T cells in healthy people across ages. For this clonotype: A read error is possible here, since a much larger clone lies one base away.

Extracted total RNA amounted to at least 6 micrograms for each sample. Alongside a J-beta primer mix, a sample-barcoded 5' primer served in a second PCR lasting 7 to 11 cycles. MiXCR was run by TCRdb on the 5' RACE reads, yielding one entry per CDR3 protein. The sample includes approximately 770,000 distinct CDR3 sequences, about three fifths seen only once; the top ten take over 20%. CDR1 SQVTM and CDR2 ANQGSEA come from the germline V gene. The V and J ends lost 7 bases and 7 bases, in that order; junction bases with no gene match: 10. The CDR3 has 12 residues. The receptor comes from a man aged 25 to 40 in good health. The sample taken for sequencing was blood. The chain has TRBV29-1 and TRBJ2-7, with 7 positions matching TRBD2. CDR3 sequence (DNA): TGCAGCGAATCGGGAGGCTCCAATGAGCAGTACTTC. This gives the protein CSESGGSNEQYF.